This T cell receptor beta chain was sequenced for a study of T cell responses to AZD1222 COVID-19 vaccine. Overall study results and limits: A mostly white British donor set with more females was recruited, and clonal diversity was possibly underestimated. Repertoires were sampled only after the peak T cell response. The CD4 TCRs associated with vaccination extended across spike and predominated at 160-218 and 743-854. Baseline serostatus was positive in only six AZD1222 recipients.

Germline V gene sequence: CDR1 MNHEY, CDR2 SVGEGT. CDR3 length: 14 amino acids. With 2 bases clipped from V and 2 bases from J, the junction kept 3 bases outside the gene matches. Sequencing used immunoSEQ multiplex PCR; TCRdb keeps in-frame clones, though not all of them. This sample has over 120,000 clones, with under 95% found just once. A note on this clone: Antigen specificity is unknown.

The clonotype originates from an adult in good health. V is TRBV6-2 or TRBV6-3 and J is TRBJ2-7; 7 bases agree with TRBD1. The material sequenced was peripheral blood, taken on day 0 of AZD1222 vaccination. This chain's CDR3 is CASSYPDRAYEQYF. CDR3 nucleotides: TGTGCCAGCAGTTACCCCGACAGGGCCTACGAGCAGTACTTC.